One and the same sample provided the 6 T cell receptor beta chains below, sequenced in a study of identical twins. Each CDR3 protein is one row after TCRdb ran MiXCR on the 5' RACE reads. The repertoire has about 220,000 distinct CDR3 sequences, approximately 5.9% of them found once; the top ten carry just over 14%. This sample also appeared in a second study, on T cells expressing NK-cell markers.

What was sequenced was CD8+ T cells sorted from blood. The receptors derive from a woman between 18 and 29 years old in good health.

This clonotype was observed many times. The genes are TRBV12-3 or TRBV12-4 and TRBJ2-3; D may be TRBD1 (5 bases). Trimming removed 4 bases from V and 6 bases from J, with 20 bases in between. This CDR3 is built from 16 residues. Here the CDR3 DNA reads TGTGCCAGCAGTTCAGCCGTCCAGGGATATTTGGATACGCAGTATTTT. Amino acids: CASSSAVQGYLDTQYF.

In this sample, this clonotype turned up many times. The J gene is TRBJ2-3, the V gene TRBV4-2, with D possibly matching TRBD1 (6 bases). The germline CDR1 and CDR2 sequences are LGHNA and YNFKEQ. The ends were cut back, 4 bases at V and 2 bases at J, with 10 bases in the middle. The CDR3 totals 14 residues. CDR3 region: CASSPRDNTDTQYF. CDR3 nucleotides: TGTGCCAGCAGCCCCCGGGACAACACAGATACGCAGTATTTT.

This chain connects TRBV7-9 to TRBJ2-5, with D uncertain. Germline loops: CDR1 SEHNR, CDR2 FQNEAQ (reference sequence). The CDR3 is 14 amino acids. Trimming removed 5 bases at V and 7 bases at J, with 17 bases between. The CDR3 region has the DNA TGTGCCAGCAGCCACCCACTAAGCGTGGGGACCCAGTACTTC. This codes for CASSHPLSVGTQYF.

The rearrangement joins TRBV3-1 to TRBJ1-1; TRBD1 agrees at 7 bases. CDR3 size: 13 residues. V dropped 6 bases and J dropped 4; count of bases not matched to a gene: 5. Germline CDR1 LGHDT, CDR2 YNNKEL (reference sequence). CDR3 loop: CASSEQGPTEAFF. The CDR3 bases are TGTGCCAGCAGTGAACAGGGGCCCACTGAAGCTTTCTTT.

The rearrangement links TRBV20-1 to TRBJ1-2; D gene ambiguous. Deletions cut 1 base from V and 6 bases from J, with 12 bases between. The CDR3 is 13 residues long. Germline V gene sequence: CDR1 DFQATT, CDR2 SNEGSKA (reference sequence). DNA for the CDR3: TGCAGTGCTAGAGGGGCAGGTGTCCATGGCTACACCTTC. It codes for CSARGAGVHGYTF.

This clonotype was seen repeatedly, ten times or more. This sequence joins TRBV11-2 and TRBJ2-1; the D gene is possibly TRBD1 (6 bases). Germline-derived CDR1 and CDR2 are SGHAT and FQNNGV. This CDR3 is built from 17 residues. The germline V and J ends were trimmed by 2 bases and 7 bases, with 21 bases remaining between them. CDR3 protein: CASSLPGSQGPSNEQFF. The CDR3 DNA sequence: TGTGCCAGCAGCTTACCCGGGTCGCAGGGGCCTTCGAATGAGCAGTTCTTC.